The 28 T cell receptor beta chains below were found in one sample sequenced in a study of beta chain features in type 1 diabetes. Reverse transcribing all isolated RNA meant expressed TCRB transcripts were sequenced. TCRdb's table, derived via immunoSEQ multiplex PCR, lists solely in-frame clones and lacks some. The data contain hundreds of thousands of clones, 11% to 15% of them singletons. The sequencing sample was made of naive CD4+ T cells from blood. Source of these receptors: a man aged 30 to 39 in good health.

The chain recombines TRBV15 with TRBJ2-4, with TRBD1 matching over 7 bases. The germline V gene encodes CDR1 LNHNV and CDR2 YYDKDF (reference sequence). Unmatched junction bases numbered 5, after V lost 2 bases and J lost 7 bases. This CDR3 has 14 residues. The CDR3 sequence is CATSRRQGDNIQYF. In nucleotides, the CDR3 is TGTGCCACCAGCAGACGACAGGGTGACAACATTCAGTACTTC.

This clone was seen a handful of times. The genes are TRBV9 and TRBJ2-1; TRBD2 matches 7 bases. The CDR3 has 17 residues. V trimming: 4 bases; J trimming: 5 bases; junction bases outside the gene matches: 15. Germline V gives CDR1 SGDLS, CDR2 YYNGEE. The chain's CDR3 is CASSLLPGGSPNNEQFF. DNA for the CDR3: TGTGCCAGCAGCCTTCTCCCAGGCGGGAGCCCGAACAATGAGCAGTTCTTC.

The V and J genes are TRBV6-1 and TRBJ1-2; D ambiguous. Trimming took 1 base from V and 2 from J, leaving 11 bases between them. Germline-derived CDR1 and CDR2 are MNHNS and SASEGT. The CDR3 has 15 amino acids. CDR3 nucleotide sequence: TGTGCCAGCAGTGAAGTTTGGGAAGCCAACTATGGCTACACCTTC. Protein: CASSEVWEANYGYTF.

This clone was counted between two and nine times. The chain joins TRBV7-2 to TRBJ2-1, with 12 positions matching TRBD2. Germline lookup yields CDR1 SGHTA and CDR2 FQGNSA. This CDR3 comprises 19 residues. V shed 5 bases and J 0 bases; nucleotides not matched to a gene: 11. DNA of the CDR3: TGTGCCAGCAGCCCTCGACTAGCGGGGGCCCAGAGCTCCTACAATGAGCAGTTCTTC. Protein product: CASSPRLAGAQSSYNEQFF.

There are a few counts of this clone. J is TRBJ1-2 and V is TRBV15; D gene unclear. Germline CDR1 reads LNHNV; CDR2 reads YYDKDF (reference sequence). The CDR3 has 13 amino acids. Trimming cost V 5 bases and J 8 bases, with 15 bases left between them. CDR3 coding DNA: TGTGCCACCAGCCCCTTAGGAACAACGGGCTACACCTTC. Protein: CATSPLGTTGYTF.

In DNA form, the CDR3 reads TGTGCCAGCAGTTACCTGACAGGGGGGAATTCACCCCTCCACTTT. Encoded protein: CASSYLTGGNSPLHF. The gene calls are TRBV6-5 and TRBJ1-6, with 9 bases fitting TRBD1. The CDR3 covers 15 residues. Germline loops: CDR1 MNHEY, CDR2 SVGAGI. With V trimmed by 2 bases and J by 7 bases, 3 bases remained unmatched.

The rearrangement uses TRBV5-1 and TRBJ2-2; no firm D call. The ends were cut back, 5 bases at V and 4 bases at J, with 12 bases in the middle. CDR3 length equals 14 residues. The germline V gene encodes CDR1 SGHRS and CDR2 YFSETQ. In DNA, the CDR3 is TGCGCCAGCAGTGGTGGCAGAGGCACCGGGGAGCTGTTTTTT. Translating it yields CASSGGRGTGELFF.

This clone was seen more than once but under ten times. The chain links TRBV19 to TRBJ1-5, with D possibly TRBD1 on 6 matching bases. This CDR3 has 14 residues. The V gene lost 9 bases and the J gene lost 11 bases, with 23 bases spanning the gap. Germline loops: CDR1 LNHDA, CDR2 SQIVND (reference sequence). CDR3 bases: TGTGCCAGCACCGAAGTACGGGGCGGGGGCACCCAGCATTTT. Protein: CASTEVRGGGTQHF.

The chain employs TRBV7-9 and TRBJ2-1; no definite D call. V lost 8 bases and J lost 6, with 11 bases in between. The CDR3 runs 12 residues. The V gene's germline CDR1 is SEHNR and CDR2 FQNEAQ (reference sequence). The chain's CDR3 is CASSPPRNEQFF. The CDR3 bases are TGTGCCAGCTCCCCGCCTCGCAATGAGCAGTTCTTC.

The chain recombines TRBV10-3 with TRBJ2-3, with D uncertain. From germline, CDR1 is ENHRY and CDR2 SYGVKD. V was clipped by 2 bases and J by 5 bases, with 5 bases between them. The CDR3 sequence is 12 residues long. The CDR3 DNA sequence: TGTGCCATCAGTGAGAATGAAGATACGCAGTATTTT. Amino acids: CAISENEDTQYF.

CDR3 sequence (DNA): TGTGCCAGCAGCAAAACGACAGGGGTGGGTTCTGGGGCCAACGTCCTGACTTTC. This encodes CASSKTTGVGSGANVLTF. The chain recombines TRBV9 with TRBJ2-6, with 8 bases identical to TRBD1. J was trimmed by 1 base and V by 4 bases; bases with no gene match: 10. The CDR3 runs to 18 residues. The germline V gene encodes CDR1 SGDLS and CDR2 YYNGEE.

This chain connects TRBV21-1 to TRBJ2-2; the table's D call TRBD1 went unverified against the DNA. TRBV21-1 has pseudogene status. The CDR3 length is 13 residues. CDR3 sequence: CASSKGQTGELFF. CDR3 sequence (DNA): TGTGCCAGCAGCAAAGGCCAGACCGGGGAGCTGTTTTTT.

This clone was observed a handful of times. The V gene is TRBV2, the J gene TRBJ2-4, with TRBD2 identical over 7 bases. CDR3 size: 15 residues. J lost 6 bases, V lost 2 bases, and 7 bases had no gene match. CDR1 and CDR2 from the germline V gene are SNHLY and FYNNEI. The CDR3 nucleotides read TGTGCCAGCAGTGAAAGAGGGACTAAGTTAAACATTCAGTACTTC. It encodes CASSERGTKLNIQYF.

A few counts support this clone. This sequence joins TRBV7-9 and TRBJ2-7; D is unresolved. The CDR3 consists of 9 residues. The V end lost 11 bases, the J end lost 9 bases, and 11 bases lay between the germline ends. Looked up from germline, CDR1 is SEHNR and CDR2 is FQNEAQ (reference sequence). The CDR3 protein is CAPSWGQYF. CDR3 nucleotide sequence: TGTGCCCCCTCCTGGGGGCAGTACTTC. Full variable domain (rest looked up from reference TRBV7-9 and TRBJ2-7): DTGVSQNPRHKITKRGQNVTFRCDPISEHNRLYWYRQTLGQGPEFLTYFQNEAQLEKSRLLSDRFSAERPKGSFSTLEIQRTEQGDSAMYLCAPSWGQYFGPGTRLTVT.

V usage is TRBV4-3 and J usage is TRBJ2-4; tentatively, D is TRBD2 (5 bases). V dropped 4 bases and J dropped 0 bases, with 16 bases sitting between them. The CDR3 consists of 17 residues. Germline assignment: CDR1 LGHNA and CDR2 YSLEER. The CDR3 reads CASSPSGGGVAKNIQYF. The CDR3 DNA is TGCGCCAGCAGCCCCTCCGGAGGAGGAGTAGCCAAAAACATTCAGTACTTC.

The rearrangement links TRBV4-3 to TRBJ2-7, with 8 nucleotides matching TRBD1. CDR1 is LGHNA, CDR2 YSLEER, per germline. V shed 1 base, J shed 7 bases, and the junction held 9 bases outside the gene matches. CDR3 length equals 15 residues. The CDR3 region is CASSQVLWTGSEQYF. CDR3 DNA sequence: TGCGCCAGCAGCCAAGTCCTTTGGACAGGGAGTGAGCAGTACTTC.

This rearrangement joins TRBV16 to TRBJ2-6; D is possibly TRBD2 (5 bases). Germline-derived CDR1 and CDR2 are KGHSY and FQNENV. The V end lost 0 bases, the J end lost 0 bases, and 6 bases lay between the germline ends. This CDR3 is 16 amino acids long. CDR3 bases: TGTGCCAGCAGCCAATCTCGGGGCTCTGGGGCCAACGTCCTGACTTTC. It codes for CASSQSRGSGANVLTF.

This chain links TRBV27 with TRBJ2-7; perhaps TRBD1 as D (6 bases). This CDR3 is 13 amino acids long. The V end lost 0 bases, the J end lost 5 bases, and 8 bases lay between the germline ends. CDR1 is MNHEY and CDR2 is SMNVEV in the germline V gene (reference sequence). CDR3 in DNA: TGTGCCAGCAGTTTATCAGGGGGAAACGAGCAGTACGTC. It specifies CASSLSGGNEQYV.

This chain connects TRBV6-5 to TRBJ2-1, with 9 bases matching TRBD2. V lost 0 bases to trimming and J lost 10 bases; unmatched junction nucleotides: 10. The CDR3 consists of 16 residues. Germline V gene sequence: CDR1 MNHEY, CDR2 SVGAGI. In nucleotides, the CDR3 is TGTGCCAGCAGTTACTCGGCGGTAGCGGGAGCACGAGAGCAGTTCTTC. Amino acids: CASSYSAVAGAREQFF.

CDR3 loop: CASSQVGGVSNEQFF. The DNA of the CDR3 is TGTGCCAGCAGCCAAGTTGGGGGAGTGTCCAATGAGCAGTTCTTC. The genes are TRBV14 and TRBJ2-1; D tentatively reads TRBD1 or TRBD2 (5 bases each). The CDR3 is 15 amino acids. Germline loops: CDR1 SGHDN, CDR2 FVKESK. Trimming removed 1 base at V and 6 bases at J, with 13 bases between.

The chain couples TRBV7-6 to TRBJ1-2, with 7 bases lining up with TRBD1. With 1 base clipped from V and 3 bases from J, the junction kept 5 bases outside the gene matches. This CDR3 is 15 amino acids long. From germline, CDR1 is SGHVS and CDR2 FNYEAQ. CDR3 region: CASSLGAGGYYGYTF. CDR3 coding DNA: TGTGCCAGCAGCTTAGGGGCAGGGGGATACTATGGCTACACCTTC. Supplemented by reference TRBV7-6 and TRBJ1-2, the full variable domain reads GAGVSQSPRYKVTKRGQDVALRCDPISGHVSLYWYRQALGQGPEFLTYFNYEAQQDKSGLPNDRFSAERPEGSISTLTIQRTEQRDSAMYRCASSLGAGGYYGYTFGSGTRLTVV.

The V gene is TRBV30, the J gene TRBJ1-1, with 9 bases that match TRBD1. This CDR3 has 12 amino acids. The V gene's germline CDR1 is GTSNPN and CDR2 SVGIG (reference sequence). The CDR3 DNA sequence: TGTGCGGAGGACAGGGGTGGCACTGAAGCTTTCTTT. Protein sequence: CAEDRGGTEAFF.

This chain joins TRBV6-6 and TRBJ2-1; 10 nucleotides align to TRBD2. The CDR3 contains 13 residues. Germline V gene sequence: CDR1 MNHNY, CDR2 SVGAGI (reference sequence). The J segment lost 9 bases and the V segment lost 7 bases, leaving 6 bases of the junction unmatched. DNA for the CDR3: TGTGCCAGCAATCCTAGCGGGGGCGGTGAGCAGTTCTTC. Protein product: CASNPSGGGEQFF.

The chain couples TRBV6-1 to TRBJ2-7; D remains ambiguous. CDR1 MNHNS and CDR2 SASEGT come from the germline V gene. This CDR3 has 11 residues. Between the trimmed V and J ends, which lost 3 bases and 12 bases, there was a span of 12 bases. The CDR3 nucleotides are TGTGCCAGCAGTGACCCAGGCCCCGCGTACGTC. This translates into CASSDPGPAYV.

This chain links TRBV5-1 with TRBJ2-5, with D possibly matching TRBD1 (6 bases). Per the germline V gene, CDR1 is SGHRS and CDR2 is YFSETQ. CDR3 length equals 13 residues. Trimming took 2 bases from V and 2 from J, leaving 7 bases between them. In DNA form, the CDR3 reads TGCGCCAGCAGCTTTGACAGGCAAGAGACCCAGTACTTC. This encodes CASSFDRQETQYF.

This clone was detected only a few times. The chain joins TRBV7-2 to TRBJ2-7; 9 nucleotides match TRBD1. V shed 2 bases, J shed 2 bases, and the junction held 7 bases outside the gene matches. The CDR3 has 16 residues. Germline V gives CDR1 SGHTA, CDR2 FQGNSA. The CDR3 sequence: CASSLRPGQGTYEQYF. Written as DNA, the CDR3 is TGTGCCAGCAGCTTACGGCCGGGACAGGGAACCTACGAGCAGTACTTC.

The chain has TRBV5-4 and TRBJ1-1, with a possible D match to TRBD1 (6 bases). Germline CDR1 is SGHNT and CDR2 is YYREEE (reference sequence). The CDR3 contains 15 residues. Deletions cut 4 bases from V and 1 base from J, with 14 bases between. The CDR3 nucleotides are TGTGCCAGCAGCCAACAGCTAGGGGGGAACACTGAAGCTTTCTTT. As protein: CASSQQLGGNTEAFF.

The chain employs TRBV29-1 and TRBJ2-5, with 12 nucleotides matching TRBD2. Germline lookup yields CDR1 SQVTM and CDR2 ANQGSEA. The CDR3 sequence is 14 residues long. Unmatched junction bases numbered 5, after V lost 4 bases and J lost 5 bases. In DNA, the CDR3 is TGCAGCGTTGGGACTAGCGGGGCGAGTGAGACCCAGTACTTC. It codes for CSVGTSGASETQYF.